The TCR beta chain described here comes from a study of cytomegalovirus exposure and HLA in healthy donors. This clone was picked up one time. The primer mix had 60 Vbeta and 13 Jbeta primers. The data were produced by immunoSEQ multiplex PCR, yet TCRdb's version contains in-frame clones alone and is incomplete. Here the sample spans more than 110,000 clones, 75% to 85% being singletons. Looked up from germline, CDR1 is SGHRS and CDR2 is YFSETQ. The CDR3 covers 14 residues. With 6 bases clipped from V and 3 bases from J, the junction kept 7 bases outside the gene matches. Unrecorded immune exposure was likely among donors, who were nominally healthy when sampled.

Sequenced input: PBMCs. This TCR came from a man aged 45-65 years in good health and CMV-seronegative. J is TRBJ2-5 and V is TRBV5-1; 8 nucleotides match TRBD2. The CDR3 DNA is TGCGCCAGCAAGGGCGGGGGGCTAGAAGAGACCCAGTACTTC. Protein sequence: CASKGGGLEETQYF.